Following are 4 T cell receptor beta chains from one sample sequenced in a study of T cell responses to AZD1222 COVID-19 vaccine. Sequencing was performed with immunoSEQ multiplex PCR; in TCRdb, only in-frame clones are kept and a portion is missing. In the table there are some 140,000 clones, less than 95% of which are singletons. Material: peripheral blood, obtained on day 0 of AZD1222 vaccination. All receptors derive from an adult in good health.

The chain joins TRBV18 to TRBJ1-2; tentatively, D is TRBD1 (6 bases). V lost 4 bases and J 2 bases, leaving 14 bases between the germline ends. The CDR3 length is 15 residues. The germline V gene encodes CDR1 KGHSH and CDR2 LQKENI. CDR3 sequence reads: CASSLGRGANYGYTF. CDR3 coding DNA: TGTGCCAGCTCACTCGGCAGGGGTGCCAACTATGGCTACACCTTC.

The rearrangement links TRBV18 to TRBJ2-7, with D hard to call. Germline V gene data show CDR1 as KGHSH and CDR2 as LQKENI. Trimming pared 6 bases from V and 6 bases from J, leaving 9 bases between. The CDR3 extends over 11 amino acids. The CDR3 DNA reads TGTGCCAGCTCTTTCGGTCTCGAGCAGTACTTC. Protein: CASSFGLEQYF. The full variable domain, in which reference TRBV18 and TRBJ2-7 provide the parts outside the CDR3, is NAGVMQNPRHLVRRRGQEARLRCSPMKGHSHVYWYRQLPEEGLKFMVYLQKENIIDESGMPKERFSAEFPKEGPSILRIQQVVRGDSAAYFCASSFGLEQYFGPGTRLTVT.

This chain links TRBV18 with TRBJ2-1, with 7 positions matching TRBD1. V was clipped by 2 bases and J by 10 bases; unmatched bases: 5. This CDR3 has 13 residues. The germline CDR1 and CDR2 sequences are KGHSH and LQKENI. CDR3 nucleotides: TGTGCCAGCTCACCAACAGGGGCTACGGAGCAGTTCTTC. Translated, it gives CASSPTGATEQFF.

In this sample, this clone turned up once. J is TRBJ2-1 and V is TRBV5-1, with 11 bases fitting TRBD2. V trimming: 5 bases; J trimming: 6 bases; junction bases outside the gene matches: 4. CDR1 is SGHRS and CDR2 is YFSETQ in the germline V gene. This CDR3 has 14 residues. CDR3 nucleotides: TGCGCCAGCAGTATAGCGGGAGGGACCAATGAGCAGTTCTTC. Amino acid sequence: CASSIAGGTNEQFF.